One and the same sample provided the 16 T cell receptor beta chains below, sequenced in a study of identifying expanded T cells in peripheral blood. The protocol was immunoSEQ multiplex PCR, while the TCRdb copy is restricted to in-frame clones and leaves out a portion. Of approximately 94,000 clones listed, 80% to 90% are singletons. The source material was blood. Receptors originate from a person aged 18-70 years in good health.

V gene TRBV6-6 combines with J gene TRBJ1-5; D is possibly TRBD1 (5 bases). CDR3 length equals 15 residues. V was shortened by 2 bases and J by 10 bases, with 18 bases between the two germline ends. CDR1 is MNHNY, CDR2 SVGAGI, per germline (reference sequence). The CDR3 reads CASSYKLGQTRPQHF. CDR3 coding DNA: TGTGCCAGCAGTTACAAGCTCGGACAAACCCGTCCCCAGCATTTT.

DNA for the CDR3: TGTGCCATCAGATACGCCGGGACAGGGATCTCCACTGAAGCTTTCTTT. It codes for CAIRYAGTGISTEAFF. This chain uses TRBV10-3 with TRBJ1-1; 9 positions match TRBD1. The germline V gene has CDR1 ENHRY and CDR2 SYGVKD. The CDR3 loop spans 16 amino acids. V dropped 6 bases and J dropped 4; count of bases not matched to a gene: 12.

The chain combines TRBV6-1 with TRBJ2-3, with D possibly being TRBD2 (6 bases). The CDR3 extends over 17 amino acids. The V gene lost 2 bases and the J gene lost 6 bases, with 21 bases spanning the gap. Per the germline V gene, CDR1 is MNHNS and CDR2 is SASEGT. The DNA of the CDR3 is TGTGCCAGCAGTGAATCCCCTGGAGGCGGGACGAGGGATACGCAGTATTTT. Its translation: CASSESPGGGTRDTQYF.

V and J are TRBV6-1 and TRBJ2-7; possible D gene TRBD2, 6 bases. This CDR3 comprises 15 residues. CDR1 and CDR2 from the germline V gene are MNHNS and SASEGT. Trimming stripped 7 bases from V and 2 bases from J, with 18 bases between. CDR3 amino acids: CASTKLGGSPYEQYF. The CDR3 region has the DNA TGTGCCAGCACCAAGCTGGGAGGCAGCCCCTACGAGCAGTACTTC.

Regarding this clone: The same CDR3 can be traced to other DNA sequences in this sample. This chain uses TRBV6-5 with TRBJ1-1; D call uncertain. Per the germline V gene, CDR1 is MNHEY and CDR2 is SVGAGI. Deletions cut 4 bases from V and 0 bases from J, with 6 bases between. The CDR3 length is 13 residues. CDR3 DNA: TGTGCCAGCAGTTTGCGCTTGAACACTGAAGCTTTCTTT. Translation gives CASSLRLNTEAFF.

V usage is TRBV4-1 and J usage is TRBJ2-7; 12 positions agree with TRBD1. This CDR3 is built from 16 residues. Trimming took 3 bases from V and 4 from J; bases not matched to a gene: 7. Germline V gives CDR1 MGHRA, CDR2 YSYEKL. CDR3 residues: CASSHDGTGGLYEQYF. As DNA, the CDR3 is TGCGCCAGCAGCCACGACGGGACAGGGGGCTTATACGAGCAGTACTTC.

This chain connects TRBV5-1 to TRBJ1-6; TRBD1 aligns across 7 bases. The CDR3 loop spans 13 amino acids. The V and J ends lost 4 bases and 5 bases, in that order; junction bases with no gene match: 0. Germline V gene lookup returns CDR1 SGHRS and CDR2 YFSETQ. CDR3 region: CASSGTDNSPLHF. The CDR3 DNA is TGCGCCAGCAGCGGGACAGATAATTCACCCCTCCACTTT.

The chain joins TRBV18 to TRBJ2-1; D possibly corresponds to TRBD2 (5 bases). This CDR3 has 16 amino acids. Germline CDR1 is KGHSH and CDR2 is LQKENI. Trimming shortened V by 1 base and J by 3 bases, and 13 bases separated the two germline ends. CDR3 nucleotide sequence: TGTGCCAGCTCACCACGGTGGACTGGGGACTACAATGAGCAGTTCTTC. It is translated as CASSPRWTGDYNEQFF. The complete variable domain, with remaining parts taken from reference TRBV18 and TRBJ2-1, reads NAGVMQNPRHLVRRRGQEARLRCSPMKGHSHVYWYRQLPEEGLKFMVYLQKENIIDESGMPKERFSAEFPKEGPSILRIQQVVRGDSAAYFCASSPRWTGDYNEQFFGPGTRLTVL.

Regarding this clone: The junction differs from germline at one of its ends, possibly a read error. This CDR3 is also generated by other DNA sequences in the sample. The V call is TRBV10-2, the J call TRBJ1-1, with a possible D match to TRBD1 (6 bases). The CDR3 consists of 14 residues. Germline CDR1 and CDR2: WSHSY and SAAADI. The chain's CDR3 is CASTGTVVNTEAFF. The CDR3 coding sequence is TGTGCCAGCACAGGGACTGTCGTGAACACTGAAGCTTTCTTT.

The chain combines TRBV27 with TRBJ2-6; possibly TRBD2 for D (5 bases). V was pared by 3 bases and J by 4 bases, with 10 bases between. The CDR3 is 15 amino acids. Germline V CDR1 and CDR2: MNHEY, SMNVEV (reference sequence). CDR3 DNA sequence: TGTGCCAGCAGTTTTTATTCGGGAGGGGCCAACGTCCTGACTTTC. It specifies CASSFYSGGANVLTF.

The CDR3 DNA is TGTGCCTGGAGTGTACAATCAGGGTGGTATGGCTACACCTTC. Translating gives CAWSVQSGWYGYTF. V and J are TRBV30 and TRBJ1-2; possible D gene TRBD1, 5 bases. V lost 0 bases and J 5 bases, leaving 13 bases between the germline ends. Germline V gives CDR1 GTSNPN, CDR2 SVGIG (reference sequence). This CDR3 region has 14 residues.

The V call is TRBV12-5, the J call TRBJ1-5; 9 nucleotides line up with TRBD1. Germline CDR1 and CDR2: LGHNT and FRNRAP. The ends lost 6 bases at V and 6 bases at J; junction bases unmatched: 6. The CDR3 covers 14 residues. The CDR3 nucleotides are TGTGCTAGTGGAATGGGACAGGGAGGTCAGCCCCAGCATTTT. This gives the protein CASGMGQGGQPQHF.

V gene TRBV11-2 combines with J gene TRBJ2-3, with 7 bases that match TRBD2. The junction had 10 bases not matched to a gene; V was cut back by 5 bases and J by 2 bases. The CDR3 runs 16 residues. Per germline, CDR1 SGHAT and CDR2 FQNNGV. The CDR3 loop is CASSLGLGILTDTQYF. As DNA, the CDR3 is TGTGCCAGCAGCCTTGGACTAGGGATCCTCACAGATACGCAGTATTTT.

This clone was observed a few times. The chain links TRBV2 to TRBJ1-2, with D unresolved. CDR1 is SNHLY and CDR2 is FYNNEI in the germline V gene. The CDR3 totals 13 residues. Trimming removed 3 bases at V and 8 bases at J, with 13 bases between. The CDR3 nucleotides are TGTGCCAGCAGTGAGGATTGGCGGTGGGGCTACACCTTC. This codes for CASSEDWRWGYTF. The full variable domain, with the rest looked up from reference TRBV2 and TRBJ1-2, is EPEVTQTPSHQVTQMGQEVILRCVPISNHLYFYWYRQILGQKVEFLVSFYNNEISEKSEIFDDQFSVERPDGSNFTLKIRSTKLEDSAMYFCASSEDWRWGYTFGSGTRLTVV.

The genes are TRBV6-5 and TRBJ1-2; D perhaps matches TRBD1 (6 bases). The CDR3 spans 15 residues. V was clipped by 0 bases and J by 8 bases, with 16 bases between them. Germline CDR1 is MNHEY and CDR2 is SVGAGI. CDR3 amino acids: CASSYSILAGAGYTF. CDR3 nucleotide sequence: TGTGCCAGCAGTTACTCCATTTTGGCAGGGGCCGGCTACACCTTC.

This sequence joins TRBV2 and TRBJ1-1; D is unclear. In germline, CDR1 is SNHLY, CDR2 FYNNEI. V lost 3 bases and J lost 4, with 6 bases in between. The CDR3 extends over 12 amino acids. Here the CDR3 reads CASSDVGTEAFF. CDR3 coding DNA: TGTGCCAGCAGTGACGTCGGCACTGAAGCTTTCTTT.